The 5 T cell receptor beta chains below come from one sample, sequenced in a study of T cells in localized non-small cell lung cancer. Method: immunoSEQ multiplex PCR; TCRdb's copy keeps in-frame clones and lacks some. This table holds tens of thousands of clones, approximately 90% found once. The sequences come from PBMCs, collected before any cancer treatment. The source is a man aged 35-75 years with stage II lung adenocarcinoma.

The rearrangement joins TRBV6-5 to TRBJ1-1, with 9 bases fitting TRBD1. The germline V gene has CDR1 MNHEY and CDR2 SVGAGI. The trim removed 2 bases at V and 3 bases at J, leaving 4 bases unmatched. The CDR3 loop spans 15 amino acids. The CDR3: CASSYGQGRYTEAFF. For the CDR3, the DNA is TGTGCCAGCAGTTACGGACAGGGGCGCTACACTGAAGCTTTCTTT.

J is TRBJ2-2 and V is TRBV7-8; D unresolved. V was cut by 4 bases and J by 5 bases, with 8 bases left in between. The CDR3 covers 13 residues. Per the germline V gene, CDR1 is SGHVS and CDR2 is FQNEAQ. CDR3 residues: CASSSGGTGELFF. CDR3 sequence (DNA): TGTGCCAGCAGCTCAGGTGGGACCGGGGAGCTGTTTTTT.

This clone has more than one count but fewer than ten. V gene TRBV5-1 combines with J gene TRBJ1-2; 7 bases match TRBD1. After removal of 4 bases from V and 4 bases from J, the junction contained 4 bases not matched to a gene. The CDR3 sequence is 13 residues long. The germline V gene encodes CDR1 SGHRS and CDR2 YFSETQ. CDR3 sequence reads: CASSQTGAYGYTF. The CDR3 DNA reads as TGCGCCAGCAGCCAAACAGGGGCCTATGGCTACACCTTC. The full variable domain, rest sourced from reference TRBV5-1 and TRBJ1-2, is KAGVTQTPRYLIKTRGQQVTLSCSPISGHRSVSWYQQTPGQGLQFLFEYFSETQRNKGNFPGRFSGRQFSNSRSEMNVSTLELGDSALYLCASSQTGAYGYTFGSGTRLTVV.

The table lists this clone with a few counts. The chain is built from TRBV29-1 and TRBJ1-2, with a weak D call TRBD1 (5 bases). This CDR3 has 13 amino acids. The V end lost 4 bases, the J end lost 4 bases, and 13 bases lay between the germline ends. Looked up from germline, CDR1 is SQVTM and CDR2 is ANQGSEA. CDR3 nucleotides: TGCAGCGTTGTAGGGACCGCGACCTATGGCTACACCTTC. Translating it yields CSVVGTATYGYTF. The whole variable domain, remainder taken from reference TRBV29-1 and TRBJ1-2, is SAVISQKPSRDICQRGTSLTIQCQVDSQVTMMFWYRQQPGQSLTLIATANQGSEATYESGFVIDKFPISRPNLTFSTLTVSNMSPEDSSIYLCSVVGTATYGYTFGSGTRLTVV.

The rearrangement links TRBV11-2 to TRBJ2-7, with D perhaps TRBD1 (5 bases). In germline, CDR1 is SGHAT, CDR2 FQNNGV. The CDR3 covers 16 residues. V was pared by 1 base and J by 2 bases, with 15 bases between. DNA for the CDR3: TGTGCCAGCAGCTTAGCCTTTAGGGGTTCGGCCTACGAGCAGTACGTC. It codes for CASSLAFRGSAYEQYV.